Listed below are T cell receptor beta chains from one sample, sequenced in a study of T cells after yellow fever vaccination. TCRdb reprocessed the 5' RACE reads with MiXCR, giving one entry per CDR3 protein. The table lists 100,000 to 150,000 distinct CDR3 sequences, around 15% of them singletons. The material sequenced was CD8+ T cells sorted from PBMCs, taken 5 days after the yellow fever booster vaccination. Receptor source: a young man who received the YFV17D yellow fever vaccine. The CDR3 runs from the conserved cysteine through the conserved F or W. Clone size is stated in some rows and not others, as once, few, many or a class when expanded.

j_call v_call clone_size cdr3_length cdr3_aa
TRBJ2-7 TRBV4-3 many 15 CASSQFDRGPFEQYF
TRBJ1-4 TRBV7-9 few 16 CASSFGQTPSNEKLFF
TRBJ2-5 TRBV6-2/TRBV6-3 NA 16 CASSYVAGPSGETQYF
TRBJ2-4 TRBV29-1 few 10 CSVKENIQYF
TRBJ2-7 TRBV29-1 few 13 CSVDGQGAMEQYF
TRBJ2-2 TRBV7-9 NA 16 CASSLTGQSRAGELFF
TRBJ2-4 TRBV29-1 NA 12 CSVEGYENIQYF
TRBJ2-5 TRBV25-1 few 16 CASSEFIGQGRETQYF
TRBJ2-7 TRBV20-1 NA 13 CSARRLVSYEQYF
TRBJ2-3 TRBV29-1 NA 14 CSVRKTGAADTQYF
TRBJ2-3 TRBV4-1 NA 18 CASSQPRVGGGVTDTQYF
TRBJ2-4 TRBV5-6 NA 15 CASSLVTPGENIQYF
TRBJ2-2 TRBV29-1 NA 13 CSVETGTTGELFF
TRBJ2-1 TRBV6-1 many 15 CASRTLRLADNEQFF
TRBJ2-2 TRBV7-9 few 12 CASSLWAGELFF
TRBJ2-1 TRBV27 NA 15 CASSLKLAVYNEQFF